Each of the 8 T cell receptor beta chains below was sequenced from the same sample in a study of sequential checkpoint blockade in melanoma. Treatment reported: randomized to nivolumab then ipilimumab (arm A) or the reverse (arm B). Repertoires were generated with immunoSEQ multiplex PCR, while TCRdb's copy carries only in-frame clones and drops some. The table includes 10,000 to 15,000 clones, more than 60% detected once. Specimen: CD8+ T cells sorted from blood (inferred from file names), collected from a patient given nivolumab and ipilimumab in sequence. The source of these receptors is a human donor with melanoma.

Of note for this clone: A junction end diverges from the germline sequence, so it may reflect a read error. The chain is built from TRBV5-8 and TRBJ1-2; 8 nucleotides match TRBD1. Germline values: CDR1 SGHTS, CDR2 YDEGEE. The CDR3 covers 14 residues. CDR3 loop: CASSLAGGHYGYPF. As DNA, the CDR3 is TGTGCCAGCAGCTTGGCAGGGGGCCACTATGGCTACCCCTTC.

CDR3 protein: CASSLGGWGENNNEQFF. DNA for the CDR3: TGTGCCAGCAGCTTGGGGGGTTGGGGGGAGAATAACAATGAGCAGTTCTTC. The chain couples TRBV5-6 to TRBJ2-1, with a possible D match to TRBD2 (6 bases). The CDR3 has 17 residues. The germline V gene encodes CDR1 SGHDT and CDR2 YYEEEE. V lost 0 bases, J lost 5 bases, and 18 bases lay in between. The entire variable domain, with the rest obtained from reference TRBV5-6 and TRBJ2-1, is as follows: DAGVTQSPTHLIKTRGQQVTLRCSPKSGHDTVSWYQQALGQGPQFIFQYYEEEERQRGNFPDRFSGHQFPNYSSELNVNALLLGDSALYLCASSLGGWGENNNEQFFGPGTRLTVL.

This CDR3 reads CASSFRRENYEQYF. Here the CDR3 DNA reads TGTGCCAGCAGTTTCAGACGGGAGAACTACGAGCAGTACTTC. The chain uses TRBV27 and TRBJ2-7; a weak D match, TRBD2 (6 bases). This CDR3 is 14 amino acids long. V dropped 3 bases and J dropped 3 bases, with 12 bases sitting between them. Germline V gene sequence: CDR1 MNHEY, CDR2 SMNVEV (reference sequence).

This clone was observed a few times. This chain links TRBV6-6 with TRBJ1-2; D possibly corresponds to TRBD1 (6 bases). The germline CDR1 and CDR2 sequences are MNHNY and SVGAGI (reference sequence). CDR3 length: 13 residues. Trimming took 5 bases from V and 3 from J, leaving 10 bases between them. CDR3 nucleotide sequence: TGTGCCAGCAGTCCCGGGACACACTATGGCTACACCTTC. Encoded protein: CASSPGTHYGYTF.

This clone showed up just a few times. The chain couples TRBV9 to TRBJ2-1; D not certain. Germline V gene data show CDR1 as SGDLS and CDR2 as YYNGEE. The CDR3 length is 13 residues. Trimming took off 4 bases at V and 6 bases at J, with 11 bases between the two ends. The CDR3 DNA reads TGTGCCAGCAGCACAGACCACGTCAATGAGCAGTTCTTC. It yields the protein CASSTDHVNEQFF. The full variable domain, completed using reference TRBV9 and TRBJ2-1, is DSGVTQTPKHLITATGQRVTLRCSPRSGDLSVYWYQQSLDQGLQFLIQYYNGEERAKGNILERFSAQQFPDLHSELNLSSLELGDSALYFCASSTDHVNEQFFGPGTRLTVL.

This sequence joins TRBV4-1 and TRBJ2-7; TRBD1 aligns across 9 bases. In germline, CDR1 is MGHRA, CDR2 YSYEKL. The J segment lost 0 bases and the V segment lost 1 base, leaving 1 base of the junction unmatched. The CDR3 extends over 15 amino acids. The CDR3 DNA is TGCGCCAGCAGCCAAGGACAGGGGGTCTCCTACGAGCAGTACTTC. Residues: CASSQGQGVSYEQYF.

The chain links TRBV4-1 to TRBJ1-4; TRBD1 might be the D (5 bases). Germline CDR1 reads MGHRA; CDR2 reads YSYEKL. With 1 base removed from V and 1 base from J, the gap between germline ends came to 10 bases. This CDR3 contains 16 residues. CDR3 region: CASSQGEDRTNEKLFF. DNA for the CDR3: TGCGCCAGCAGCCAAGGGGAAGACAGAACTAATGAAAAACTGTTTTTT.

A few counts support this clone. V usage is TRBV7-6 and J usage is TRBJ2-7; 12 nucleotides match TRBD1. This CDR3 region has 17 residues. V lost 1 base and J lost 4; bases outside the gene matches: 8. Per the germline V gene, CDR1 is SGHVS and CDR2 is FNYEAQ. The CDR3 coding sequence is TGTGCCAGCAGCTTAGACCCTGGGACAGGGGGCATATACGAGCAGTACTTC. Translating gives CASSLDPGTGGIYEQYF. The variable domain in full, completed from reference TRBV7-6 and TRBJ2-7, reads GAGVSQSPRYKVTKRGQDVALRCDPISGHVSLYWYRQALGQGPEFLTYFNYEAQQDKSGLPNDRFSAERPEGSISTLTIQRTEQRDSAMYRCASSLDPGTGGIYEQYFGPGTRLTVT.